Ten or more counts support the clone carrying this TCR beta chain. The antigen is unknown. This record belongs to a study of early T cells in non-severe SARS-CoV-2 infection. Overall study context: Chains were not paired, and sequencing was done on bulk RNA from unsorted whole blood.

CDR3 length: 12 amino acids. V was pared by 2 bases and J by 8 bases, with 9 bases between. General study results and limits: Missing private and CD4 specificities, VDJdb matching favored anti-spike CD8 responses.

Individual cDNA molecules carried attached unique molecular identifiers. MiXCR was run by TCRdb on the 5' RACE reads, yielding one entry per CDR3 protein. The sample comprises roughly 30,000 distinct CDR3 sequences, 4.5% of which are singletons, and 6.3% rests with the top ten. V is TRBV12-3 or TRBV12-4 and J is TRBJ1-2, with D possibly being TRBD1 (5 bases). Material for sequencing was whole blood. This clonotype was sampled from an adult who was a healthcare worker with PCR-confirmed SARS-CoV-2 infection or an uninfected control (not recorded which). The CDR3 DNA reads TGTGCCAGCAGTTTATCAAGGGGAGGCTACACCTTC. It is translated as CASSLSRGGYTF.